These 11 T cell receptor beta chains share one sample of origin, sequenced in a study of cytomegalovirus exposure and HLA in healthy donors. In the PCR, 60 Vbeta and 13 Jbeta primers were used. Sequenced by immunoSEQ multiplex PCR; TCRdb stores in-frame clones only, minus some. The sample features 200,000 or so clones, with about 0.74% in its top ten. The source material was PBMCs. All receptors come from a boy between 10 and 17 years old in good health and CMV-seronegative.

The CDR3 nucleotides read TGTGCCAGCAGTTTTGGGACAGGGTACTCCTACGAGCAGTACTTC. Translation gives CASSFGTGYSYEQYF. The chain couples TRBV28 to TRBJ2-7; TRBD1 agrees at 9 bases. Germline V lookup: CDR1 MDHEN, CDR2 SYDVKM. The CDR3 runs to 15 residues. The ends lost 3 bases at V and 0 bases at J; junction bases unmatched: 3. Complete variable domain (other parts from reference TRBV28 and TRBJ2-7): DVKVTQSSRYLVKRTGEKVFLECVQDMDHENMFWYRQDPGLGLRLIYFSYDVKMKEKGDIPEGYSVSREKKERFSLILESASTNQTSMYLCASSFGTGYSYEQYFGPGTRLTVT.

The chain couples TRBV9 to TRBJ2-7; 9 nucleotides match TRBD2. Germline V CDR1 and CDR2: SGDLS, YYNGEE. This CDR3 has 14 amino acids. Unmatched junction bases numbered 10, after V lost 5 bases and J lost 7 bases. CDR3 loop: CASREGAAGGEQYF. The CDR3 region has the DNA TGTGCCAGCAGGGAAGGAGCGGCGGGAGGGGAGCAGTACTTC.

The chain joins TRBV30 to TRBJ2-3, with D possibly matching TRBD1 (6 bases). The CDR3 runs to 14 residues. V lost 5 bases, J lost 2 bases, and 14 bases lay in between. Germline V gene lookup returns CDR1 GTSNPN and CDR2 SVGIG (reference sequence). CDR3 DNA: TGTGCCTGGGAGGATGGGGGCATCACAGATACGCAGTATTTT. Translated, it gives CAWEDGGITDTQYF.

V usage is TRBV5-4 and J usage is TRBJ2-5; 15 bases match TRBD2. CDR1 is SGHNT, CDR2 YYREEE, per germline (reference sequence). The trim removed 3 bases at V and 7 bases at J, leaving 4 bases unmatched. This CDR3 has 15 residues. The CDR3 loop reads CASSSGTSGGSTQYF. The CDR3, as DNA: TGTGCCAGCAGCTCGGGGACTAGCGGGGGGTCGACCCAGTACTTC.

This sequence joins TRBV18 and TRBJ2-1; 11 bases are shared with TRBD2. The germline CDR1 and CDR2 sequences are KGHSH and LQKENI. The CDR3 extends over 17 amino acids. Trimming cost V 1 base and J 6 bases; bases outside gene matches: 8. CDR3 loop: CASSPLPSGGLSNEQFF. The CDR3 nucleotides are TGTGCCAGCTCACCACTCCCTAGCGGGGGGCTGTCCAATGAGCAGTTCTTC.

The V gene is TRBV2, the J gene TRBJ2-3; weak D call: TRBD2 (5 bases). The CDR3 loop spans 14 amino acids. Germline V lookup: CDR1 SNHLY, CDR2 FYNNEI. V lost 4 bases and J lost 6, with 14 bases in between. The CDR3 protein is CASSGRAAPDTQYF. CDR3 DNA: TGTGCCAGCAGTGGAAGAGCGGCCCCCGATACGCAGTATTTT.

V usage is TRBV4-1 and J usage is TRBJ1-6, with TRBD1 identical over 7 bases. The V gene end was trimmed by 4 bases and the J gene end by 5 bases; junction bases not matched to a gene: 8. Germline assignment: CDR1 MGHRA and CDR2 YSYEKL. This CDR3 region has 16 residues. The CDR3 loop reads CASSLGPQGDNSPLHF. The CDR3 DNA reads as TGCGCCAGCAGCCTAGGGCCTCAGGGGGATAATTCACCCCTCCACTTT.

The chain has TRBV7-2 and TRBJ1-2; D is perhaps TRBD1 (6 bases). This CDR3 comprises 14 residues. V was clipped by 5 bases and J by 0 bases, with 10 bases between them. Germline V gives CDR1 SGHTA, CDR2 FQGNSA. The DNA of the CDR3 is TGTGCCAGCAGCCTGGACAGCGCTAACTATGGCTACACCTTC. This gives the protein CASSLDSANYGYTF.

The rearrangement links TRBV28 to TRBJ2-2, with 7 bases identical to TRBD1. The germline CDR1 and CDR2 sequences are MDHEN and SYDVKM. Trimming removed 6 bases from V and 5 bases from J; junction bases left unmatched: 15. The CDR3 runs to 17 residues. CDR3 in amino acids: CASSPAEGAVATGELFF. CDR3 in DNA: TGTGCCAGCAGCCCAGCCGAGGGGGCGGTTGCGACCGGGGAGCTGTTTTTT.

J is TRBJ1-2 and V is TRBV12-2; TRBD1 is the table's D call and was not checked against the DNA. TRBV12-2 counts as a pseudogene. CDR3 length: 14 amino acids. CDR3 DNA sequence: TGTGCAAGTCGCTTAGCGCGACAAGACTATGGCTACACCTTC. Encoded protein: CASRLARQDYGYTF.

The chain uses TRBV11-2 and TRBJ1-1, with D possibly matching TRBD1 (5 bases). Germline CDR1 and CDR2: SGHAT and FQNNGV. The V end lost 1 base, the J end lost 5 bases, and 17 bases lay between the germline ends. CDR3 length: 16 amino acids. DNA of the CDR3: TGTGCCAGCAGCTTAGCCAGGGACGGGGGGTATACTGAAGCTTTCTTT. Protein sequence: CASSLARDGGYTEAFF.